This T cell receptor beta chain was identified in a study of blood T cells in healthy people across ages. CDR1 is SNHLY, CDR2 FYNNEI, per germline. This CDR3 spans 15 amino acids. The V gene lost 5 bases and the J gene lost 6 bases, with 17 bases spanning the gap. Sample-barcoded 5' priming and a J-beta primer mix drove a second PCR of about 6 to 12 cycles. TCRdb itself ran the 5' RACE reads through MiXCR, one entry per CDR3 protein. The profile shows more than 1,000,000 distinct CDR3 sequences, about 23% of them singletons. Findings and limits, study-wide: It was the long-lived donors that had more naive CD4+ cells and higher diversity than aged donors.

As regards this clonotype: Its antigen remains unidentified.

These data also formed part of another study, on T cells of mothers and their children. From that paper: Random nucleotides (2-4) and sample barcodes were added by the M1S primer used in the second PCR.

This sequence originates from a girl aged 2 to 10 in good health. The sequenced material came from blood. The chain couples TRBV2 to TRBJ2-1; D might be TRBD2 (5 bases). The DNA for the CDR3 is TGTGCCAGCAGTTCTTTACTAGTTTCCGGCAATGAGCAGTTCTTC. Protein product: CASSSLLVSGNEQFF.